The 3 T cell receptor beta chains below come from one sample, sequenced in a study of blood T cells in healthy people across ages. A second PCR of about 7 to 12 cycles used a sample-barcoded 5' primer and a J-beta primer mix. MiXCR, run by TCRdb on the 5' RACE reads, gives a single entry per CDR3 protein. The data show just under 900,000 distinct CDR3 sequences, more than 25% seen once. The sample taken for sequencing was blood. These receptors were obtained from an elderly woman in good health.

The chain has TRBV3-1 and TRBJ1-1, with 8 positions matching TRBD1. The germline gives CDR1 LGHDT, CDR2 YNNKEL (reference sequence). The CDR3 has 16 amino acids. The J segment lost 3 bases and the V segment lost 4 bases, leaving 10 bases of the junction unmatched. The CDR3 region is CASSPHDRGLDTEAFF. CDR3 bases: TGTGCCAGCAGCCCCCACGACAGGGGCCTGGACACTGAAGCTTTCTTT.

The CDR3 sequence is CASSLAGASNEQYF. The CDR3 DNA reads TGTGCCAGCTCACTAGCGGGGGCAAGTAATGAGCAGTACTTC. The chain has TRBV18 and TRBJ2-5; 9 bases agree with TRBD2. J gave up 11 bases and V 4 bases, and 11 bases lay outside the gene matches. The CDR3 is 14 amino acids. Germline assignment: CDR1 KGHSH and CDR2 LQKENI.

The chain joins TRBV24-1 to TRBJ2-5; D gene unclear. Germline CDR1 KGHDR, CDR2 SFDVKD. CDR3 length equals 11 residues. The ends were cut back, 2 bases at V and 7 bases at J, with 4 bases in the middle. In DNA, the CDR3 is TGTGCCACCAGTGATTACGGGACCCAGTACTTC. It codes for CATSDYGTQYF.